These 14 T cell receptor beta chains came from one sample sequenced in a study of monozygotic twins with cystic fibrosis. This table comes from immunoSEQ multiplex PCR, and its TCRdb copy is limited to in-frame clones, with some not included. This table has 20,000 or so clones, 85% to 90% appearing once. The material sequenced was blood. The origin of the receptors is a woman in her 30s with cystic fibrosis.

The V call is TRBV7-9, the J call TRBJ1-1; 7 positions agree with TRBD1. The CDR3 extends over 15 amino acids. From germline, CDR1 is SEHNR and CDR2 FQNEAQ (reference sequence). V lost 7 bases to trimming and J lost 0 bases; unmatched junction nucleotides: 8. CDR3 nucleotides: TGTGCCAGCAAGCTAACAGGGGATATGAACACTGAAGCTTTCTTT. This sequence encodes CASKLTGDMNTEAFF.

The rearrangement joins TRBV4-1 to TRBJ1-2; the D is unclear. Germline V gene lookup returns CDR1 MGHRA and CDR2 YSYEKL. Trimming removed 1 base at V and 2 bases at J, with 11 bases between. This CDR3 region has 15 residues. The CDR3 spells CASSQVEGENYGYTF. The CDR3 DNA is TGCGCCAGCAGCCAAGTGGAGGGTGAGAACTATGGCTACACCTTC.

The chain joins TRBV4-1 to TRBJ1-5; D unresolved. This CDR3 has 15 residues. V lost 0 bases and J 3 bases, leaving 9 bases between the germline ends. In germline, CDR1 is MGHRA, CDR2 YSYEKL. Here the CDR3 DNA reads TGCGCCAGCAGCCAAGATTACAAGCCCAATCAGCCCCAGCATTTT. Translation gives CASSQDYKPNQPQHF.

The V gene is TRBV30, the J gene TRBJ2-1, with D uncertain. This CDR3 comprises 12 residues. Trimming shortened V by 1 base and J by 6 bases, and 7 bases separated the two germline ends. Germline assignment: CDR1 GTSNPN and CDR2 SVGIG (reference sequence). The CDR3 loop reads CAWSDPSNEQFF. CDR3 DNA sequence: TGTGCCTGGAGTGATCCCTCCAATGAGCAGTTCTTC. Looking up the rest from reference TRBV30 and TRBJ2-1 gives the full variable domain: SQTIHQWPATLVQPVGSPLSLECTVEGTSNPNLYWYRQAAGRGLQLLFYSVGIGQISSEVPQNLSASRPQDRQFILSSKKLLLSDSGFYLCAWSDPSNEQFFGPGTRLTVL.

This rearrangement joins TRBV19 to TRBJ1-1; 11 bases map to TRBD1. V gave up 5 bases and J gave up 5 bases; unmatched junction bases: 4. The CDR3 contains 14 residues. Germline CDR1 LNHDA, CDR2 SQIVND (reference sequence). The CDR3 sequence: CASSWGTGGTEAFF. As DNA, the CDR3 is TGTGCCAGTAGTTGGGGGACAGGGGGAACTGAAGCTTTCTTT.

This rearrangement joins TRBV9 to TRBJ2-3; possible D gene TRBD2, 7 bases. The CDR3 spans 16 residues. Trimming took off 3 bases at V and 5 bases at J, with 19 bases between the two ends. Germline CDR1 is SGDLS and CDR2 is YYNGEE. DNA for the CDR3: TGTGCCAGCAGCGCCCCAGTGGGGGGGCTTGTAGATACGCAGTATTTT. As protein: CASSAPVGGLVDTQYF.

The V call is TRBV21-1, the J call TRBJ2-3; TRBD2, as called in the table, went unchecked against the DNA. TRBV21-1 is a pseudogene segment. This CDR3 contains 18 residues. The CDR3 protein is CASSKEDGSGGLSDTQYF. CDR3 DNA: TGTGCCAGCAGCAAAGAGGATGGGAGCGGGGGGCTATCAGATACGCAGTATTTT.

J is TRBJ1-1 and V is TRBV7-8; D is undetermined. CDR3 size: 17 residues. The germline gives CDR1 SGHVS, CDR2 FQNEAQ. V lost 1 base to trimming and J lost 1 base, with 16 bases between them. The CDR3 region is CASSLDGRWVGNTEAFF. The CDR3 DNA follows: TGTGCCAGCAGCTTAGATGGGCGTTGGGTGGGGAACACTGAAGCTTTCTTT.

This chain uses TRBV19 with TRBJ1-2; D is perhaps TRBD1 (6 bases). Germline lookup yields CDR1 LNHDA and CDR2 SQIVND (reference sequence). The CDR3 runs 17 residues. Trimming took 7 bases from V and 8 from J, leaving 29 bases between them. The CDR3 is CASTLGAARTPRRGYTF. The CDR3 DNA reads as TGTGCCAGTACCCTGGGGGCAGCGAGGACCCCGCGTCGGGGCTACACCTTC.

This chain uses TRBV4-1 with TRBJ2-7; 9 positions match TRBD1. This CDR3 is built from 15 residues. With V trimmed by 4 bases and J by 0 bases, 4 bases remained unmatched. CDR1 and CDR2 from the germline V gene are MGHRA and YSYEKL. The CDR3 DNA follows: TGCGCCAGCAGCCCCGGGACAGGGCCCTCCTACGAGCAGTACTTC. It specifies CASSPGTGPSYEQYF.

For the CDR3, the DNA is TGCGCCAGCACGGGGTCGAGGGCCACTGAAGCTTTCTTT. It yields the protein CASTGSRATEAFF. This chain joins TRBV4-3 and TRBJ1-1; D call uncertain. Looked up from germline, CDR1 is LGHNA and CDR2 is YSLEER. The CDR3 has 13 amino acids. Trimming left V 7 bases short and J 4 bases short, with 13 bases between.

This CDR3 reads CASSIWGYQPQHF. The CDR3 nucleotides read TGTGCCAGTAGTATCTGGGGTTATCAGCCCCAGCATTTT. The rearrangement joins TRBV19 to TRBJ1-5; unclear D gene. The CDR3 sequence is 13 residues long. V was clipped by 3 bases and J by 5 bases, with 8 bases between them. Germline CDR1 and CDR2: LNHDA and SQIVND (reference sequence).

The chain links TRBV25-1 to TRBJ2-3; 9 bases match TRBD2. Germline V gene data show CDR1 as MGHDK and CDR2 as SYGVNS. The junction had 9 bases not matched to a gene; V was cut back by 4 bases and J by 4 bases. This CDR3 spans 16 amino acids. CDR3 sequence (DNA): TGTGCCAGCAGTGCAAACAGCGGGGGGCTGGCAGATACGCAGTATTTT. Its translation: CASSANSGGLADTQYF.

The V and J genes are TRBV19 and TRBJ1-5; D gene unclear. Deletions cut 5 bases from V and 3 bases from J, with 8 bases between. This CDR3 contains 13 residues. Germline CDR1 is LNHDA and CDR2 is SQIVND (reference sequence). The DNA for the CDR3 is TGTGCCAGTAGTTACGCCTCCAATCAGCCCCAGCATTTT. Amino acids: CASSYASNQPQHF. Filled out from reference TRBV19 and TRBJ1-5, the complete variable domain reads DGGITQSPKYLFRKEGQNVTLSCEQNLNHDAMYWYRQDPGQGLRLIYYSQIVNDFQKGDIAEGYSVSREKKESFPLTVTSAQKNPTAFYLCASSYASNQPQHFGDGTRLSIL.